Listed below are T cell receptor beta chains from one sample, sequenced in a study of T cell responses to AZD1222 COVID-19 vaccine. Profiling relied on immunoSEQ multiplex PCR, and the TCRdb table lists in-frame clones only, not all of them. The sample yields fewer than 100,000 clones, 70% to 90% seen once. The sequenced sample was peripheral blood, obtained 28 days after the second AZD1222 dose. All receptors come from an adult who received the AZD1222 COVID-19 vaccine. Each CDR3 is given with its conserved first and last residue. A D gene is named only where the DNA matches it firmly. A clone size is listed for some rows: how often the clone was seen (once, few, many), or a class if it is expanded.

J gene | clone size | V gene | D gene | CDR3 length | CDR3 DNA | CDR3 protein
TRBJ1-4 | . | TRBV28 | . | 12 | TGTGCCAGCAGTTTTGGCGCTGGAAAACTGTTTTTT | CASSFGAGKLFF
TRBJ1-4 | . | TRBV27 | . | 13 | TGTGCCAGCAGTTTAGGGAGGGCGTATAGACTGTTTTTT | CASSLGRAYRLFF
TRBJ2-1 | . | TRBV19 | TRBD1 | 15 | TGTGCAGTAGTAAGGGACAGGGTGTCCTACAATGAGCAGTTCTTC | CAVVRDRVSYNEQFF
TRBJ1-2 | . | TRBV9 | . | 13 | TGTGCCAGCAGCCCGGTGGTACTCTATGGCTACACCTTC | CASSPVVLYGYTF
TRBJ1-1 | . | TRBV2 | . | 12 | TGTGCCAGCGGGTCGGAGAACACTGAAGCTTTCTTT | CASGSENTEAFF
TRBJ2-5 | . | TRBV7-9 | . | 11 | TGTGCCAGCAGCGAACAAGAGACCCAGTACTTC | CASSEQETQYF
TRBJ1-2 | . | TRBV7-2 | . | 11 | TGTGCCAGCAGCCCTCAGGAGGGCTACACCTTC | CASSPQEGYTF
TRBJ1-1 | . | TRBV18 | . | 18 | TGTGCCAGCTCACCACTTGTCGGTGTGAGGGGAGGTCACACTGAAGCTTTCTTT | CASSPLVGVRGGHTEAFF
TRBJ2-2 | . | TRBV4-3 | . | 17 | TGCGCCAGCAGCCAAGAGGGGCAGGGTGGTGGGTCCGGGGAGCTGTTTTTT | CASSQEGQGGGSGELFF
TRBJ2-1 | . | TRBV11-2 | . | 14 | TGTGCCAGCAGCCTAGGCCCACTAGCCTCGGGGCAGTTCTTC | CASSLGPLASGQFF
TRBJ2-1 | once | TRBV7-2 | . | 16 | TGTGCCAGCAGCTTTTCCCACCTCAGCTCCTACAATGAGCAGTTCTTC | CASSFSHLSSYNEQFF
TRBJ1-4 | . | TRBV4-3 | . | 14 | TGCGCCAGCAGCCAAGATGTAGGGGATGAAAAACTGTTTTTT | CASSQDVGDEKLFF
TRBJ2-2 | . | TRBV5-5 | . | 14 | TGTGCCAGCAGCTTGGACTTGCGCGTCCGGGAGCTGTTTTTT | CASSLDLRVRELFF
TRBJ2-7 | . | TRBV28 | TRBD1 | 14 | TGTGCCAGCAGCTGGACAGGAGAGGGCTACGAGCAGTACTTC | CASSWTGEGYEQYF
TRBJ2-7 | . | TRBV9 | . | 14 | TGTGCCAGCAGCGGCGGACAGCAATGGAGCGAGCAGTACTTC | CASSGGQQWSEQYF
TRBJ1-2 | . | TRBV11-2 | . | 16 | TGTGCCAGCAGCTTAGGGTCGGGCACGCTGACGGGTGGCTACACCTTC | CASSLGSGTLTGGYTF
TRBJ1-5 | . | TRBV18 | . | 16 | TGTGCCAGCTCACCACCGCTCAGGGGAAGCAATCAGCCCCAGCATTTT | CASSPPLRGSNQPQHF